This T cell receptor (beta chain) was obtained from a study of T cell responses to AZD1222 COVID-19 vaccine. At the level of the study: Second-dose timings of about 4 or about 12 weeks were pooled. General study results and limits: The sample set comprised mostly white British donors with more females, and clonal diversity was possibly underestimated. Baseline serology detected seropositivity in only a handful of AZD1222 recipients. Targeting of unmutated variant regions was reportedly seen in nearly half of spike-specific TCRs.

Points on this clone: What it binds is unknown.

TCRdb's copy holds only in-frame clones and misses some; the assay was immunoSEQ multiplex PCR. The sample contains roughly 170,000 clones, 87% of which appear only once. V was cut by 4 bases and J by 0 bases, with 12 bases left in between. The CDR3 length is 15 residues. Germline assignment: CDR1 LGHNA and CDR2 YNFKEQ. The chain couples TRBV4-2 to TRBJ1-2; D might be TRBD1 (5 bases). The sample here was peripheral blood, taken on day 0 of AZD1222 vaccination. The sequence derives from an adult in good health. The DNA of the CDR3 is TGTGCCAGCAGCCGGGGAGGGGCGCCTAACTATGGCTACACCTTC. Translation: CASSRGGAPNYGYTF.